This paragraph reports one TCR beta chain. Its antigen is not identified. At one of its ends the junction is not consistent with the germline gene, which may arise from a read error. This sample stems from a study of cytomegalovirus exposure and HLA in healthy donors. It was the approximately 130-subject validation cohort, separate from the roughly 700-subject first cohort, to which the donors belonged. Germline CDR1 and CDR2: LNHNV and YYDKDF (reference sequence). The CDR3 is made up of 16 amino acids. Sequenced by immunoSEQ multiplex PCR; TCRdb stores in-frame clones only, minus some. The data hold about 120,000 clones, with 89% observed a single time. Study observations and caveats: High specificity and sensitivity for cytomegalovirus status were reported for the classifier.

Sequencing input: PBMCs. This receptor was taken from a woman aged 18-29 years in good health and CMV-seronegative. The chain is built from TRBV15 and TRBJ2-2; tentative D call: TRBD2 (5 bases). The CDR3 loop reads CATSRGLALNTGDLFF. In DNA, the CDR3 is TGTGCCACCAGCAGAGGGCTAGCCTTGAACACCGGGGATCTGTTTTTT.